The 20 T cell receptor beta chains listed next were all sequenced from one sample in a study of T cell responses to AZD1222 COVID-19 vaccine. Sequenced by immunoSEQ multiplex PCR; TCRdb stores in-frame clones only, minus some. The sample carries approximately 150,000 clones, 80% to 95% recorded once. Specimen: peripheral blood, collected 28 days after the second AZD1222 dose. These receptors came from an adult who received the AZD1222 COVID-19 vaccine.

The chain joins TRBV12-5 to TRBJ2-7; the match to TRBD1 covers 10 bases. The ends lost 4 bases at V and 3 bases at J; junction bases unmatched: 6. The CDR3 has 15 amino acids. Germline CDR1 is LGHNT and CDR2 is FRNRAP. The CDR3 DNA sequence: TGTGCTAGTGGTTGGGGGACAGGGGTATACTACGAGCAGTACTTC. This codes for CASGWGTGVYYEQYF.

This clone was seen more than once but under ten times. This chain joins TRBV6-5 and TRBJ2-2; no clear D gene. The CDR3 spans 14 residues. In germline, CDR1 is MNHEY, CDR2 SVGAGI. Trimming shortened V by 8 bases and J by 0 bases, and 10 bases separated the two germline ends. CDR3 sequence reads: CASRSPANTGELFF. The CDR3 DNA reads TGTGCCAGCCGTTCTCCAGCGAACACCGGGGAGCTGTTTTTT.

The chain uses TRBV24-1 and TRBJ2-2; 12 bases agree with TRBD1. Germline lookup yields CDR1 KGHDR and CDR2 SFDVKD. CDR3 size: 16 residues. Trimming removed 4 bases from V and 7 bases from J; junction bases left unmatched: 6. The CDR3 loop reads CATSDPGTGGNGELFF. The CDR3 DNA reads TGTGCCACCAGTGACCCCGGGACAGGGGGCAACGGGGAGCTGTTTTTT.

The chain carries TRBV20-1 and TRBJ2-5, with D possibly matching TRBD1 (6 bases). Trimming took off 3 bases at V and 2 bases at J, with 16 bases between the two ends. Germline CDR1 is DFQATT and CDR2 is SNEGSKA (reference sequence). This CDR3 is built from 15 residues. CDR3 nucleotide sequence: TGCAGTGCTAGTCCTATGGAGAGGGGGCAAGAGACCCAGTACTTC. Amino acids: CSASPMERGQETQYF.

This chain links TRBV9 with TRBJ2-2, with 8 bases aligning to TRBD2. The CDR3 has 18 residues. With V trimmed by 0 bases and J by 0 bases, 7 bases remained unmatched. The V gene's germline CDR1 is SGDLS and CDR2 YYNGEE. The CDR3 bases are TGTGCCAGCAGCGTAGTGGGTAGCGGGATCGCGAACACCGGGGAGCTGTTTTTT. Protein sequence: CASSVVGSGIANTGELFF.

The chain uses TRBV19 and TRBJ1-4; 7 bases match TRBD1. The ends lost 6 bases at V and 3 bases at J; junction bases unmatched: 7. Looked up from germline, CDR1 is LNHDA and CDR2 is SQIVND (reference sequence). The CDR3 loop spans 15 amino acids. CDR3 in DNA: TGTGCCAGTAGACTCAGGGGGGCAGCTAATGAAAAACTGTTTTTT. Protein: CASRLRGAANEKLFF.

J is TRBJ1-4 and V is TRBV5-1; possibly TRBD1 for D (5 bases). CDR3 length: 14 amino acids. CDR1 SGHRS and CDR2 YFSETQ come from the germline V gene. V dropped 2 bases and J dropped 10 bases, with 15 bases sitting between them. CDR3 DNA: TGCGCCAGCAGCTTCGGTCAGGGCGGGGGAAAACTGTTTTTT. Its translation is CASSFGQGGGKLFF. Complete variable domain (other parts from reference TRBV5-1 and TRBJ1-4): KAGVTQTPRYLIKTRGQQVTLSCSPISGHRSVSWYQQTPGQGLQFLFEYFSETQRNKGNFPGRFSGRQFSNSRSEMNVSTLELGDSALYLCASSFGQGGGKLFFGSGTQLSVL.

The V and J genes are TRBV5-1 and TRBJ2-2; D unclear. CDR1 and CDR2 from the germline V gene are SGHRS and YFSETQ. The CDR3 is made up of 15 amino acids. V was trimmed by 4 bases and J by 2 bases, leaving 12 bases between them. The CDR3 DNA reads TGCGCCAGCAGCCCAACCCCCCTAAACACCGGGGAGCTGTTTTTT. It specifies CASSPTPLNTGELFF. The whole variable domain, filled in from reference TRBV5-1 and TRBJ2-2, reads KAGVTQTPRYLIKTRGQQVTLSCSPISGHRSVSWYQQTPGQGLQFLFEYFSETQRNKGNFPGRFSGRQFSNSRSEMNVSTLELGDSALYLCASSPTPLNTGELFFGEGSRLTVL.

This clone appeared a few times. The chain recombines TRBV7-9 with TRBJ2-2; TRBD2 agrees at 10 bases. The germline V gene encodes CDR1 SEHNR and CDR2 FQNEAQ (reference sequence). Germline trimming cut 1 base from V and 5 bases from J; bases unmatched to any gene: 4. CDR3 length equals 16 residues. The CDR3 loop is CASSLVGLARTGELFF. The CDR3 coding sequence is TGTGCCAGCAGCTTAGTGGGACTAGCGAGGACCGGGGAGCTGTTTTTT.

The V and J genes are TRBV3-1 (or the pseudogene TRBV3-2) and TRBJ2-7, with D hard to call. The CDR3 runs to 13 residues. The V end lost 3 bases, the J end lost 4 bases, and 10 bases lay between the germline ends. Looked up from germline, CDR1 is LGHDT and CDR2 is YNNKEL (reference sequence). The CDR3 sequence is CASSQILSYEQYF. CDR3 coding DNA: TGTGCCAGCAGCCAGATCCTAAGTTACGAGCAGTACTTC.

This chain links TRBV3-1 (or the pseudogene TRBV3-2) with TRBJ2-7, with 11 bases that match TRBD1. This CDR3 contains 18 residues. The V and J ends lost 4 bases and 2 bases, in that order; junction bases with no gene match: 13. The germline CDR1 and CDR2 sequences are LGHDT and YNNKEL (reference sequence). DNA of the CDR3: TGTGCCAGCAGCCCCCTGGGCCCGGGACAGGGGGTAACCTACGAGCAGTACTTC. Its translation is CASSPLGPGQGVTYEQYF.

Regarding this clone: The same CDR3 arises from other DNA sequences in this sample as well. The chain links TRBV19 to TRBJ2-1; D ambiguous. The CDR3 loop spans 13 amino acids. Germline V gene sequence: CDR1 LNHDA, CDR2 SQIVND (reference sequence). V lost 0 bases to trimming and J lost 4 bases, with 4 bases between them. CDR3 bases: TGTGCCAGTAGTATAGAAGGATACAATGAGCAGTTCTTC. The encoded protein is CASSIEGYNEQFF.

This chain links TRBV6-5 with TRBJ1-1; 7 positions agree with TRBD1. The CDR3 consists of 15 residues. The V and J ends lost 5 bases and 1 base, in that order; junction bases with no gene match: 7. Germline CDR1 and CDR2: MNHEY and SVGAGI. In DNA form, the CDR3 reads TGTGCCAGCAGTCCTGACAGGGACCGGAACACTGAAGCTTTCTTT. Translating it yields CASSPDRDRNTEAFF.

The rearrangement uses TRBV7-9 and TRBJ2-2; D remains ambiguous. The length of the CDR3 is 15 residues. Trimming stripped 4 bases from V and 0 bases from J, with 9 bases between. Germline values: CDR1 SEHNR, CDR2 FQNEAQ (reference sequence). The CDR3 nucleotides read TGTGCCAGCAGCTCTGTGGTTGCGAACACCGGGGAGCTGTTTTTT. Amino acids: CASSSVVANTGELFF.

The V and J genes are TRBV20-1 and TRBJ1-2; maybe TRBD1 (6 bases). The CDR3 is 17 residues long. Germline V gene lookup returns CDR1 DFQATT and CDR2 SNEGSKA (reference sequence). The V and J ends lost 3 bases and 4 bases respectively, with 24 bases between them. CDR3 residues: CSASSPNRDTGGYGYTF. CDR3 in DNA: TGCAGTGCTAGTAGCCCCAACCGGGACACCGGGGGCTATGGCTACACCTTC.

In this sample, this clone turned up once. CDR3 DNA sequence: TGCAGCGTCGGGGGGTGGAAAGGCAATCAGCCCCAGCATTTT. As protein: CSVGGWKGNQPQHF. The rearrangement uses TRBV29-1 and TRBJ1-5, with D perhaps matching TRBD1 (5 bases). V was clipped by 6 bases and J by 2 bases, with 14 bases between them. Germline V CDR1 and CDR2: SQVTM, ANQGSEA. The CDR3 has 14 amino acids.

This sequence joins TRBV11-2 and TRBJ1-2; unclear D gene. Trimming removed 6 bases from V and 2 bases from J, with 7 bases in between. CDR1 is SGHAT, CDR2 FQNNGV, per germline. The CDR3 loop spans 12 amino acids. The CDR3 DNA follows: TGTGCCAGCAGTGGAGGAAACTATGGCTACACCTTC. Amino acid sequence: CASSGGNYGYTF.

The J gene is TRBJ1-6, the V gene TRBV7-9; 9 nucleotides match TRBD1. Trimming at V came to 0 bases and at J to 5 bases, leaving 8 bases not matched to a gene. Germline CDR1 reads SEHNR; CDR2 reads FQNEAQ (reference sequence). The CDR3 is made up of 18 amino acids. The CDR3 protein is CASSLAGGQGGHNSPLHF. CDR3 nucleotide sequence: TGTGCCAGCAGCTTAGCTGGGGGACAGGGAGGGCATAATTCACCCCTCCACTTT.

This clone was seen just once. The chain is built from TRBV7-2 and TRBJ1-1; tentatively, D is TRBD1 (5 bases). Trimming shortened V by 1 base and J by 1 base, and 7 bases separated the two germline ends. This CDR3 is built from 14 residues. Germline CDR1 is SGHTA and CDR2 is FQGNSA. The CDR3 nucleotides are TGTGCCAGCAGCTTAGTGGGGACGAACACTGAAGCTTTCTTT. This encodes CASSLVGTNTEAFF.

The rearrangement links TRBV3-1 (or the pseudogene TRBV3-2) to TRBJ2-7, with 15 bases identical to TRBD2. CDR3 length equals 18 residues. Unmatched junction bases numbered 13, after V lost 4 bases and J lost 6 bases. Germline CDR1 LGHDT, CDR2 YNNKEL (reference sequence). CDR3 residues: CASSLAGLAGGGTGEQYF. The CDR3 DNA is TGTGCCAGCAGCCTTGCGGGACTAGCGGGAGGAGGAACCGGCGAGCAGTACTTC.